The 21 T cell receptor beta chains listed next were all sequenced from one sample in a study of identical twins. TCRdb processed the 5' RACE reads anew with MiXCR; each CDR3 protein has one entry. The data contain just under 550,000 distinct CDR3 sequences, around 15% of them singletons. The same specimen was also included in a second study, on yellow fever vaccine responses in identical twins.

Material for sequencing was CD4+ T cells sorted from blood. The origin of the receptors is a woman under 30 in good health.

This chain connects TRBV12-3 or TRBV12-4 to TRBJ2-2, with D maybe TRBD2 (6 bases). This CDR3 region has 15 residues. V gave up 4 bases and J gave up 2 bases, with 11 bases separating them. The CDR3: CASSSAGPNTGELFF. The CDR3 coding sequence is TGTGCCAGCAGTTCCGCGGGACCAAACACCGGGGAGCTGTTTTTT.

This clonotype was detected ten times or more. The junction departs from germline at one end; a sequencing error may be responsible. The chain couples TRBV5-1 to TRBJ2-1; TRBD1 or TRBD2 may be the D gene (5 bases each). Germline CDR1 and CDR2: SGHRS and YFSETQ. CDR3 length: 12 amino acids. Here the CDR3 reads CASRFWGYEQFF. The DNA of the CDR3 is TGCGCCAGCCGCTTTTGGGGGTATGAGCAGTTCTTC.

The sample holds a few counts of this clonotype. CDR3 nucleotide sequence: TGTGCCACCAGTGCCACCTCGGGGCTAGCATTGCGCACAGATACGCAGTATTTT. Translating gives CATSATSGLALRTDTQYF. The chain carries TRBV24-1 and TRBJ2-3, with D perhaps matching TRBD1 or TRBD2 (5 bases each). Trimming removed 5 bases at V and 1 base at J, with 21 bases between. Germline assignment: CDR1 KGHDR and CDR2 SFDVKD. CDR3 length equals 18 residues.

Only a few counts were recorded for this clonotype. V and J are TRBV11-1 and TRBJ2-5; 10 bases agree with TRBD2. Looked up from germline, CDR1 is SGHAT and CDR2 is FQDESV (reference sequence). V shed 0 bases and J 0 bases; nucleotides not matched to a gene: 7. The CDR3 is 18 residues long. As DNA, the CDR3 is TGTGCCAGCAGCTTAGCGGCTAGCGGGGGCCTGTACCAAGAGACCCAGTACTTC. Encoded protein: CASSLAASGGLYQETQYF.

This clonotype was seen a handful of times. J is TRBJ2-1 and V is TRBV7-3; D is unclear. Germline V gene data show CDR1 as SGHTA and CDR2 as FQGTGA. The CDR3 is made up of 15 amino acids. Trimming took 2 bases from V and 0 from J, leaving 8 bases between them. The CDR3 loop is CASSLSRSSYNEQFF. The CDR3 coding sequence is TGTGCCAGCAGCTTATCCCGGAGCTCCTACAATGAGCAGTTCTTC.

As DNA, the CDR3 is TGCAGTGGGGGACTAGCGAGGAATGAGCAGTTCTTC. This sequence encodes CSGGLARNEQFF. The J gene is TRBJ2-1, the V gene TRBV20-1, with 10 bases that match TRBD2. CDR3 length: 12 residues. Looked up from germline, CDR1 is DFQATT and CDR2 is SNEGSKA (reference sequence). After removal of 7 bases from V and 7 bases from J, the junction contained 4 bases not matched to a gene.

The CDR3 loop reads CASSLPGPPKQFF. DNA for the CDR3: TGTGCCAGCAGCCTCCCGGGTCCCCCCAAGCAGTTCTTC. The chain is built from TRBV12-3 or TRBV12-4 and TRBJ2-1; D is ambiguous. The length of the CDR3 is 13 residues. Trimming removed 6 bases from V and 11 bases from J, with 17 bases in between.

This clonotype was observed a few times. The chain links TRBV3-1 to TRBJ2-7; 8 nucleotides align to TRBD1. This CDR3 contains 16 residues. The germline gives CDR1 LGHDT, CDR2 YNNKEL (reference sequence). V shed 1 base and J 5 bases; nucleotides not matched to a gene: 10. The CDR3 here is CASSQGSTGGLDEQYV. The CDR3 region has the DNA TGTGCCAGCAGCCAAGGCTCAACAGGGGGGCTAGACGAGCAGTACGTC.

The V and J genes are TRBV5-1 and TRBJ2-6, with TRBD2 as a possible D gene (6 bases). The length of the CDR3 is 16 residues. Trimming left V 6 bases short and J 2 bases short, with 15 bases between. Germline V gene lookup returns CDR1 SGHRS and CDR2 YFSETQ. The CDR3 is CASTWAGGPGANVLTF. CDR3 DNA: TGCGCCAGCACTTGGGCCGGGGGACCTGGGGCCAACGTCCTGACTTTC.

This clonotype was counted only a few times. The CDR3 region has the DNA TGCGCCAGCAGCGTGAACAGGGATACCTACGAGCAGTACTTC. Its protein is CASSVNRDTYEQYF. The chain combines TRBV5-1 with TRBJ2-7; D may be TRBD1 (6 bases). This CDR3 has 14 amino acids. The V gene lost 4 bases and the J gene lost 2 bases, with 13 bases spanning the gap. Germline values: CDR1 SGHRS, CDR2 YFSETQ.

This clonotype was counted between two and nine times. The genes are TRBV25-1 and TRBJ2-5; D call uncertain. Trimming stripped 10 bases from V and 0 bases from J, with 9 bases between. CDR3 length: 12 amino acids. Germline V gene lookup returns CDR1 MGHDK and CDR2 SYGVNS. The CDR3: CATAGYQETQYF. CDR3 nucleotides: TGTGCCACCGCAGGATACCAAGAGACCCAGTACTTC.

This clonotype was detected only a few times. The rearrangement joins TRBV18 to TRBJ2-5; 12 bases match TRBD2. V was clipped by 3 bases and J by 2 bases; unmatched bases: 10. Germline values: CDR1 KGHSH, CDR2 LQKENI. The CDR3 is made up of 18 amino acids. The chain's CDR3 is CASSPIVGLAGPQETQYF. The DNA for the CDR3 is TGTGCCAGCTCACCCATCGTGGGACTAGCGGGTCCACAAGAGACCCAGTACTTC.

This clonotype came up a few times. The chain joins TRBV5-1 to TRBJ2-1; 8 bases map to TRBD2. V shed 8 bases, J shed 7 bases, and the junction held 8 bases outside the gene matches. The V gene's germline CDR1 is SGHRS and CDR2 YFSETQ. This CDR3 has 13 amino acids. CDR3: CASSGTRHNEQFF. As DNA, the CDR3 is TGCGCCAGTTCCGGGACTAGACATAATGAGCAGTTCTTC.

This clonotype was seen a handful of times. The genes are TRBV28 and TRBJ2-3; possibly TRBD1 or TRBD2 for D (6 bases each). The ends were cut back, 8 bases at V and 0 bases at J, with 15 bases in the middle. The germline V gene has CDR1 MDHEN and CDR2 SYDVKM. CDR3 length equals 15 residues. In nucleotides, the CDR3 is TGTGCCAGCCATGAGGGGGGCGACAGCACAGATACGCAGTATTTT. It is translated as CASHEGGDSTDTQYF. The complete variable domain, with remaining parts taken from reference TRBV28 and TRBJ2-3, reads DVKVTQSSRYLVKRTGEKVFLECVQDMDHENMFWYRQDPGLGLRLIYFSYDVKMKEKGDIPEGYSVSREKKERFSLILESASTNQTSMYLCASHEGGDSTDTQYFGPGTRLTVL.

The gene calls are TRBV7-2 and TRBJ2-2, with D tentatively TRBD1 (5 bases). The germline CDR1 and CDR2 sequences are SGHTA and FQGNSA. The V gene lost 8 bases and the J gene lost 1 base, with 14 bases spanning the gap. CDR3 size: 15 residues. The CDR3 sequence is CASDLWGGNTGELFF. CDR3 nucleotide sequence: TGTGCCAGCGACCTGTGGGGCGGGAACACCGGGGAGCTGTTTTTT.

This clonotype appeared a few times. The chain links TRBV5-1 to TRBJ2-7, with D uncertain. Looked up from germline, CDR1 is SGHRS and CDR2 is YFSETQ. V lost 4 bases and J 3 bases, leaving 11 bases between the germline ends. The CDR3 is made up of 13 amino acids. The CDR3 DNA sequence: TGCGCCAGCAGCCGAATGGGCCGCTACGAGCAGTACTTC. It specifies CASSRMGRYEQYF.

The CDR3 spells CSVEGGEPWCFYEQYF. As DNA, the CDR3 is TGCAGCGTTGAGGGGGGGGAGCCCTGGTGTTTCTACGAGCAGTACTTC. The chain carries TRBV29-1 and TRBJ2-7, with 7 bases that match TRBD2. The CDR3 consists of 16 residues. The ends lost 3 bases at V and 3 bases at J; junction bases unmatched: 14. Germline assignment: CDR1 SQVTM and CDR2 ANQGSEA.

V usage is TRBV5-1 and J usage is TRBJ2-5, with D possibly being TRBD2 (6 bases). Germline V gives CDR1 SGHRS, CDR2 YFSETQ. Deletions cut 0 bases from V and 5 bases from J, with 11 bases between. This CDR3 is built from 14 residues. In DNA form, the CDR3 reads TGCGCCAGCAGCTTGGGGTCAGGGACTGAGACCCAGTACTTC. Translation: CASSLGSGTETQYF.

CDR3 loop: CASSFHYTSGRAATDTQYF. CDR3 coding DNA: TGCGCCAGCAGCTTCCACTATACTAGCGGGAGGGCCGCCACAGATACGCAGTATTTT. The chain recombines TRBV5-1 with TRBJ2-3; 13 bases are a match to TRBD2. CDR1 is SGHRS and CDR2 is YFSETQ in the germline V gene. There are 19 residues in the CDR3. The J segment lost 2 bases and the V segment lost 2 bases, leaving 11 bases of the junction unmatched. Full variable domain (rest looked up from reference TRBV5-1 and TRBJ2-3): KAGVTQTPRYLIKTRGQQVTLSCSPISGHRSVSWYQQTPGQGLQFLFEYFSETQRNKGNFPGRFSGRQFSNSRSEMNVSTLELGDSALYLCASSFHYTSGRAATDTQYFGPGTRLTVL.

This clonotype was observed at least ten times. The chain couples TRBV5-1 to TRBJ1-4; 9 positions agree with TRBD1. CDR3 length: 14 residues. V lost 5 bases, J lost 5 bases, and 4 bases stayed unmatched. Per germline, CDR1 SGHRS and CDR2 YFSETQ. CDR3 loop: CASSLGTGNEKLFF. The CDR3 nucleotides read TGCGCCAGCAGTCTCGGGACAGGGAATGAAAAACTGTTTTTT.

V is TRBV7-9 and J is TRBJ2-1, with 7 nucleotides matching TRBD1. In germline, CDR1 is SEHNR, CDR2 FQNEAQ (reference sequence). The CDR3 has 14 amino acids. V was clipped by 2 bases and J by 5 bases; unmatched bases: 3. DNA of the CDR3: TGTGCCAGCAGCTTAAGGGACAGAGACAATGAGCAGTTCTTC. Amino acids: CASSLRDRDNEQFF.